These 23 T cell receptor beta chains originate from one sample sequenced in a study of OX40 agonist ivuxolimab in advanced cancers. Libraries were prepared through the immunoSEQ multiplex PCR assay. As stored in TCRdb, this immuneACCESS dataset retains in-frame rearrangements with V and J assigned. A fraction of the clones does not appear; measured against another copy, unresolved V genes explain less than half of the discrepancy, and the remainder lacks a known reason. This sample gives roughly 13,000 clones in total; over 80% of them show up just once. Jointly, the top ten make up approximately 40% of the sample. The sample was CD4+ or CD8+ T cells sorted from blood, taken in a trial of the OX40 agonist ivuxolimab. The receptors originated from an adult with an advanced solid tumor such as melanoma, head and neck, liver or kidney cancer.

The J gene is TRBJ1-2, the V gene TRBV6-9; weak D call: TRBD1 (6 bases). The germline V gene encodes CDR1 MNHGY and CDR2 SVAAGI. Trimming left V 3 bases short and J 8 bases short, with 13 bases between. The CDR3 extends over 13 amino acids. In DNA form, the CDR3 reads TGTGCCAGCAGTTACGCATCAGGGGTCGGCTACACCTTC. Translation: CASSYASGVGYTF.

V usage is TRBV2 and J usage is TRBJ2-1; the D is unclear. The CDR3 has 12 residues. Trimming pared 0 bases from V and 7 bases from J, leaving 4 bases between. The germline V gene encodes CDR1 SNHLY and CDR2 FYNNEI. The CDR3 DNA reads TGTGCCAGCAGTGAAGCGCTGAATGAGCAGTTCTTC. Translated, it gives CASSEALNEQFF.

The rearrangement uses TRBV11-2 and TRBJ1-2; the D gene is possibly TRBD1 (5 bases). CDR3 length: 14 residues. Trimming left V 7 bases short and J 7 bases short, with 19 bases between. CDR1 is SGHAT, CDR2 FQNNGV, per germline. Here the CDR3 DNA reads TGTGCCAGCATCCCTAAGGGGCAGGGATGTGGCTACACCTTC. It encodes CASIPKGQGCGYTF.

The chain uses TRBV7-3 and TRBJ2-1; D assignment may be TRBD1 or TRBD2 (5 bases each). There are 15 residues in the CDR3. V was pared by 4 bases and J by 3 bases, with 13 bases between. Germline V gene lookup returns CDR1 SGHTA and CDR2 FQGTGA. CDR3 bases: TGTGCCAGCAGCTCTCGTCGGGACGGCTACAATGAGCAGTTCTTC. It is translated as CASSSRRDGYNEQFF.

The CDR3 coding sequence is TGTGCCAGCAGCTTTAGGCCCACTGAAGCTTTCTTT. It codes for CASSFRPTEAFF. The chain couples TRBV5-5 to TRBJ1-1; D uncertain. V lost 2 bases to trimming and J lost 4 bases, with 6 bases between them. The CDR3 is made up of 12 amino acids. CDR1 and CDR2 (germline): SGHKS, YYEKEE (reference sequence).

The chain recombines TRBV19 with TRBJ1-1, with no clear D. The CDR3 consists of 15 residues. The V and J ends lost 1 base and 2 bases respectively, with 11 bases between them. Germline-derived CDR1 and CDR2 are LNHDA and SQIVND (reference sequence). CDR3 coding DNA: TGTGCCAGTAGTATAGGGGCCAGCACAAACACTGAAGCTTTCTTT. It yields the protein CASSIGASTNTEAFF.

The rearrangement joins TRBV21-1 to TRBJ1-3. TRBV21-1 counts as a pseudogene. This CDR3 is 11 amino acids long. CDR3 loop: CASRSKATIYF. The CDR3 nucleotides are TGTGCCAGCAGGTCGAAAGCCACCATATATTTT.

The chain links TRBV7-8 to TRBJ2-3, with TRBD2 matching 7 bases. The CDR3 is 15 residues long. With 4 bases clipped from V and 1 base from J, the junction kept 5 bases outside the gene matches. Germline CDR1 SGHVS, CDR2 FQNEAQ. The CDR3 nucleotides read TGTGCCAGCAGCTCCGGCACTAGCGGCACAGATACGCAGTATTTT. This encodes CASSSGTSGTDTQYF.

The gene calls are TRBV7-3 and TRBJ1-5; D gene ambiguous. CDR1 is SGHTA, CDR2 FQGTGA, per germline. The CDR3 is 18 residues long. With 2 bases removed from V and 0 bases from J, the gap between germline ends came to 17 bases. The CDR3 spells CASSLSGDQVDSNQPQHF. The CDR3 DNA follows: TGTGCCAGCAGCTTATCTGGAGACCAAGTAGATAGCAATCAGCCCCAGCATTTT.

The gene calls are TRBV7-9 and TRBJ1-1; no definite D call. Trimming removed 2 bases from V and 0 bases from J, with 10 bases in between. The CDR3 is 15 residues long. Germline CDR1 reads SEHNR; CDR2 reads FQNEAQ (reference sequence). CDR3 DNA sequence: TGTGCCAGCAGCTTATGGGGTCAAATGAACACTGAAGCTTTCTTT. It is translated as CASSLWGQMNTEAFF.

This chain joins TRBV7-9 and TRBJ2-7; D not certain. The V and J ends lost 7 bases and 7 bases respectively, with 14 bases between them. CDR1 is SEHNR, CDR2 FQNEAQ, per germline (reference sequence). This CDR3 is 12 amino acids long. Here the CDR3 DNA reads TGTGCCAGCACCCCGAAGTGGCGGGAGCAGTACTTC. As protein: CASTPKWREQYF.

CDR3 in amino acids: CASSVPSGRNTGELFF. The CDR3, as DNA: TGTGCCAGCAGCGTACCCAGCGGGAGGAACACCGGGGAGCTGTTTTTT. J is TRBJ2-2 and V is TRBV9; 8 bases are a match to TRBD2. The J segment lost 1 base and the V segment lost 1 base, leaving 3 bases of the junction unmatched. Germline V CDR1 and CDR2: SGDLS, YYNGEE. This CDR3 comprises 16 residues.

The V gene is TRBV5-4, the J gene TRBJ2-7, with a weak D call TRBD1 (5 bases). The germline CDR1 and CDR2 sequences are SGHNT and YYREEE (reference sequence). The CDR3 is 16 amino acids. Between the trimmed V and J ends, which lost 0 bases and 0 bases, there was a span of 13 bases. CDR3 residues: CASSLGTQGSSYEQYF. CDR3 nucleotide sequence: TGTGCCAGCAGCTTGGGAACTCAGGGTAGCTCCTACGAGCAGTACTTC.

The CDR3 loop reads CASSSRANSPLHF. DNA for the CDR3: TGTGCCAGTAGTAGCCGGGCAAATTCACCCCTCCACTTT. V gene TRBV19 combines with J gene TRBJ1-6; no definite D call. Trimming left V 4 bases short and J 7 bases short, with 8 bases between. CDR1 is LNHDA and CDR2 is SQIVND in the germline V gene (reference sequence). This CDR3 is 13 amino acids long. The whole variable domain, remainder taken from reference TRBV19 and TRBJ1-6, is DGGITQSPKYLFRKEGQNVTLSCEQNLNHDAMYWYRQDPGQGLRLIYYSQIVNDFQKGDIAEGYSVSREKKESFPLTVTSAQKNPTAFYLCASSSRANSPLHFGNGTRLTVT.

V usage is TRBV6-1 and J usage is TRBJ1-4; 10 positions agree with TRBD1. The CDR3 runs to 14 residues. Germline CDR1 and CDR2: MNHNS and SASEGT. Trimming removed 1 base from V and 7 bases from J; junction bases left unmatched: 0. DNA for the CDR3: TGTGCCAGCAGTGAAGGACAGGGGGCTGAAAAACTGTTTTTT. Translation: CASSEGQGAEKLFF.

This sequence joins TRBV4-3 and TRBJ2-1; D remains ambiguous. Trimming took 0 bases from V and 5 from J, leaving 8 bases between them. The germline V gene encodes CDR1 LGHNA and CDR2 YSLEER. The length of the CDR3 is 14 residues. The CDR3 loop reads CASSQENRDNEQFF. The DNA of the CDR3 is TGCGCCAGCAGCCAAGAGAACAGAGACAATGAGCAGTTCTTC.

The CDR3 reads CASSGTGPYGYTF. CDR3 bases: TGTGCCAGCAGTGGGACAGGTCCTTATGGCTACACCTTC. The rearrangement joins TRBV6-1 to TRBJ1-2, with TRBD1 identical over 7 bases. The CDR3 runs 13 residues. Trimming took 4 bases from V and 5 from J; bases not matched to a gene: 4. Germline V gene sequence: CDR1 MNHNS, CDR2 SASEGT.

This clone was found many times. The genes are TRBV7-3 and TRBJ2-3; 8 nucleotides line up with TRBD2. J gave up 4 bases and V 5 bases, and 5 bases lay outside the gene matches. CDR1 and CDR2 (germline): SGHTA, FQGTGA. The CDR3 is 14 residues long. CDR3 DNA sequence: TGTGCCAGCAGCACAAACGGGGGGGCAGATACGCAGTATTTT. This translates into CASSTNGGADTQYF.

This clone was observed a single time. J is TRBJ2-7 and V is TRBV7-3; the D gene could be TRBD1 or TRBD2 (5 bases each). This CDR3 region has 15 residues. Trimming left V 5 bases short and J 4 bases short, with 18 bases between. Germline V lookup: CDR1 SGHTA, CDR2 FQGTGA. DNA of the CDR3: TGTGCCAGCAGCAAAGACGGGACGGAATTATACGAGCAGTACTTC. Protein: CASSKDGTELYEQYF.

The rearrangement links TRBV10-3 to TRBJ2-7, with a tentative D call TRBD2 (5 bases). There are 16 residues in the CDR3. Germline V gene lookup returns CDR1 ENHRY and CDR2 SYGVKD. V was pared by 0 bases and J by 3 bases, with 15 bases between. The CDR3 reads CAISESSTLVFYEQYF. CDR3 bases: TGTGCCATCAGTGAGTCGTCAACACTAGTTTTCTACGAGCAGTACTTC.

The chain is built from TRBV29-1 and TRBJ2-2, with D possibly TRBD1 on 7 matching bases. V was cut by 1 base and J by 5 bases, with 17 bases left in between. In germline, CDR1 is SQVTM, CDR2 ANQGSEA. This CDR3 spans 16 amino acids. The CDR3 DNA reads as TGCAGCGTTGAAGGGGGATCAGGGGGGCGGACCGGGGAGCTGTTTTTT. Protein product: CSVEGGSGGRTGELFF.

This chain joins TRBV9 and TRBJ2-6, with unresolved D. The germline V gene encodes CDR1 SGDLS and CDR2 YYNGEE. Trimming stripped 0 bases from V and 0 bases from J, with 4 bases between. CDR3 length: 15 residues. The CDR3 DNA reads TGTGCCAGCAGCGTAGTTATCTCTGGGGCCAACGTCCTGACTTTC. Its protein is CASSVVISGANVLTF.

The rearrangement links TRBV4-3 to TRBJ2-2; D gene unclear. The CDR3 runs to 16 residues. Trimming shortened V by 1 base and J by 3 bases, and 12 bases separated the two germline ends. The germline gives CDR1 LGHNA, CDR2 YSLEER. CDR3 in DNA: TGCGCCAGCAGCCAAGCGGCTGGCGGAGACACCGGGGAGCTGTTTTTT. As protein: CASSQAAGGDTGELFF.